These T cell receptor beta chains were read from a single sample in a study of blood T cell repertoires in COVID-19. Only in-frame clones appear in the TCRdb table, and some are missing; sequencing was by immunoSEQ multiplex PCR. The table has roughly 290,000 clones, approximately 83% seen once. What was sequenced was peripheral blood. These receptors were collected from a woman aged 25 to 45 who had recovered from COVID-19. Each CDR3 is given with its conserved first and last residue. Size values are once, few and many counts, or a class for expanded clones, and some rows have none.

j_call,clone_size,v_call,cdr3_aa
TRBJ2-1,.,TRBV6-6,CASRTGGRNNEQFF
TRBJ1-1,.,TRBV5-6,CASSPRGVTTEAFF
TRBJ2-2,.,TRBV6-5,CASTRGGLDGELFF
TRBJ1-2,.,TRBV5-8,CASERGGGYTF
TRBJ1-6,.,TRBV19,CASSQGAKGVSPLHF
TRBJ2-1,.,TRBV9,CASSPSGRVAYNEQFF
TRBJ1-6,.,TRBV5-1,CASSWGQRNSPLHF
TRBJ1-4,.,TRBV28,CASSRPGFNEKLFF
TRBJ2-1,.,TRBV5-4,CASRRDRDPYNEQFF
TRBJ2-1,.,TRBV5-4,CASSLEDRDNEQFF
TRBJ2-2,.,TRBV7-3,CASSLDSYTGELFF
TRBJ1-2,.,TRBV20-1,CSATGNGYTF
TRBJ1-5,.,TRBV30,CAWSRDANQPQHF
TRBJ2-3,.,TRBV28,CASSLTPASTDTQYF
TRBJ1-4,once,TRBV6-5,CASSYSIQANEKLFF
TRBJ1-1,.,TRBV28,CASTEEDRFEAFF
TRBJ1-1,.,TRBV11-3,CASSLGYRMNTEAFF